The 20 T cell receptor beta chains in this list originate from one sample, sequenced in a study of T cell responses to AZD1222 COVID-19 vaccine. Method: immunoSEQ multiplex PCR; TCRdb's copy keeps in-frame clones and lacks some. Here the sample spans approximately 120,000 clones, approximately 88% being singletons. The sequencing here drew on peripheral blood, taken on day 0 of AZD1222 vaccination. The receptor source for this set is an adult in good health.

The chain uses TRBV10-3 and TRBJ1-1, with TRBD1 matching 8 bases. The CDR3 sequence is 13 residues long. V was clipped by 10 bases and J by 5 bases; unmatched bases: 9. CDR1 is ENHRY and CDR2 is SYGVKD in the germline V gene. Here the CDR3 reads CATDRGFKTEAFF. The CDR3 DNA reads TGTGCCACCGACAGGGGTTTTAAGACTGAAGCTTTCTTT.

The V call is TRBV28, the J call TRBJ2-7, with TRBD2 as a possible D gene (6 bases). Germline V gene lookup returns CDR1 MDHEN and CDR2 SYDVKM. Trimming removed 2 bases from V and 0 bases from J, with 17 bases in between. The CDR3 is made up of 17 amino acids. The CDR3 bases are TGTGCCAGCAGTTTAAGGGGACTTGGGACCAGCTCCTACGAGCAGTACTTC. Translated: CASSLRGLGTSSYEQYF.

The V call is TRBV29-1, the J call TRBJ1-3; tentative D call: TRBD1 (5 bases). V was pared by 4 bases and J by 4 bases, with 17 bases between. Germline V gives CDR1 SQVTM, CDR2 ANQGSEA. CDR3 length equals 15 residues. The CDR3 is CSVGYGGGAGNTIYF. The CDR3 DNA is TGCAGCGTTGGGTACGGCGGGGGAGCCGGAAACACCATATATTTT.

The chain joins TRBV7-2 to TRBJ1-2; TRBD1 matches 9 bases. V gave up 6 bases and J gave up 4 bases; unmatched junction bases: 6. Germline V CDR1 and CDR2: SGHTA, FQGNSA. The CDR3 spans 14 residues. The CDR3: CASSPDRGPYGYTF. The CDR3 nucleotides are TGTGCCAGCAGTCCGGACAGGGGTCCCTATGGCTACACCTTC.

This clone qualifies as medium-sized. CDR3 in amino acids: CASSLRGVDYGYTF. The CDR3 DNA follows: TGTGCCAGCAGCTTGCGGGGGGTGGACTATGGCTACACCTTC. This chain links TRBV5-8 with TRBJ1-2; D might be TRBD1 (5 bases). CDR1 SGHTS and CDR2 YDEGEE come from the germline V gene. CDR3 length: 14 amino acids. With 1 base removed from V and 3 bases from J, the gap between germline ends came to 10 bases.

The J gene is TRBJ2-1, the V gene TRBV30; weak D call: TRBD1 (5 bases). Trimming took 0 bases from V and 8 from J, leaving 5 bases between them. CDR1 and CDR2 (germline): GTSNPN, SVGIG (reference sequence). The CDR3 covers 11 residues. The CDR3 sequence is CAWSVQDEQFF. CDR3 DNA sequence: TGTGCCTGGAGTGTACAGGATGAGCAGTTCTTC.

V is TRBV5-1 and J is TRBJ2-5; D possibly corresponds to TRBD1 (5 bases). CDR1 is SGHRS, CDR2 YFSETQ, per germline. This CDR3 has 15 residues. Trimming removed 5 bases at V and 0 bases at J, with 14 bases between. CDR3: CASRPQGLYQETQYF. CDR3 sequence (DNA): TGCGCCAGCAGGCCCCAGGGATTGTACCAAGAGACCCAGTACTTC.

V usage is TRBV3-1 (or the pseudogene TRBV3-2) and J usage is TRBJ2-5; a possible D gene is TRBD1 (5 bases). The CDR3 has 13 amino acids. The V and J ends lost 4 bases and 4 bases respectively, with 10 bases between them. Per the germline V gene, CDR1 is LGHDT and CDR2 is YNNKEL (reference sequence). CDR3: CASSPRQIETQYF. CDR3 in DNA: TGTGCCAGCAGCCCTCGACAGATAGAGACCCAGTACTTC.

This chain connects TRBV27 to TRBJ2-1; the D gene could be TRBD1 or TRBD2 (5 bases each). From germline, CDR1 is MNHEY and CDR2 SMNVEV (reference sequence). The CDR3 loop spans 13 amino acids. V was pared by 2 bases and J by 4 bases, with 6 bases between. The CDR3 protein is CASSLGGYNEQFF. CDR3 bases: TGTGCCAGCAGTTTAGGGGGTTACAATGAGCAGTTCTTC.

CDR3 residues: CASTPGQGLRGYTF. In nucleotides, the CDR3 is TGTGCCAGCACCCCGGGACAGGGGTTACGCGGCTACACCTTC. The chain links TRBV6-5 to TRBJ1-2; 10 bases are shared with TRBD1. Trimming took 7 bases from V and 8 from J; bases not matched to a gene: 10. Germline CDR1 is MNHEY and CDR2 is SVGAGI. CDR3 size: 14 residues.

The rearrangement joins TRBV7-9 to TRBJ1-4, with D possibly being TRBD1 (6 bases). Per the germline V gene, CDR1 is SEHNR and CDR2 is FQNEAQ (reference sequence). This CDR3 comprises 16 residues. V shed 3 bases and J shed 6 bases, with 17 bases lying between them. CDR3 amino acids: CASSFGSGGGDEKLFF. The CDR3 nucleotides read TGTGCCAGCAGCTTCGGCTCCGGGGGCGGAGATGAAAAACTGTTTTTT.

The CDR3 region has the DNA TGTGCCAGTAGGAAGGACCCGGCCCCTACTGAAGCTTTCTTT. This translates into CASRKDPAPTEAFF. The V and J genes are TRBV19 and TRBJ1-1, with unresolved D. V was pared by 6 bases and J by 5 bases, with 16 bases between. In germline, CDR1 is LNHDA, CDR2 SQIVND (reference sequence). The CDR3 runs 14 residues. Using reference TRBV19 and TRBJ1-1 for the parts outside the CDR3, the full variable domain is DGGITQSPKYLFRKEGQNVTLSCEQNLNHDAMYWYRQDPGQGLRLIYYSQIVNDFQKGDIAEGYSVSREKKESFPLTVTSAQKNPTAFYLCASRKDPAPTEAFFGQGTRLTVV.

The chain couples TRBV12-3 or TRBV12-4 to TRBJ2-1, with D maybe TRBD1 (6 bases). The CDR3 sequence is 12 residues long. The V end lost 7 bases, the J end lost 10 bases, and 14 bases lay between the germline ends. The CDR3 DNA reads TGTGCCAGCAACGTGGGGGCAGGGGAGCAGTTCTTC. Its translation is CASNVGAGEQFF.

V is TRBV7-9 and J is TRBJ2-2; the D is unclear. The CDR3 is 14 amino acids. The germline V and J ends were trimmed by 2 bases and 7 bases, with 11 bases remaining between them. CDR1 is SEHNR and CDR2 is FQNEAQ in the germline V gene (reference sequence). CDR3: CASSLFSSGGELFF. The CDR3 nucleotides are TGTGCCAGCAGCTTATTTTCGTCGGGCGGGGAGCTGTTTTTT.

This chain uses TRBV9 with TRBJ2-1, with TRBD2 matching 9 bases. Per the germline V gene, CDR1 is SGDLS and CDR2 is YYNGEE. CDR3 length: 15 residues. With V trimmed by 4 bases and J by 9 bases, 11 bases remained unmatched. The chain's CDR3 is CASSSGTSWGGEQFF. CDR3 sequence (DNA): TGTGCCAGCAGCTCCGGGACTAGCTGGGGCGGTGAGCAGTTCTTC.

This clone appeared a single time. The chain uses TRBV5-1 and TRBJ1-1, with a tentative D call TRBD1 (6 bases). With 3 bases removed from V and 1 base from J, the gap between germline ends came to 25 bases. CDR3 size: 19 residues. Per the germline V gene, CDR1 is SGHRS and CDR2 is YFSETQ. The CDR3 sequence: CASSSFGSRDTKQNTEAFF. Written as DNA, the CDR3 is TGCGCCAGCAGCTCATTTGGAAGCCGGGACACAAAGCAGAACACTGAAGCTTTCTTT.

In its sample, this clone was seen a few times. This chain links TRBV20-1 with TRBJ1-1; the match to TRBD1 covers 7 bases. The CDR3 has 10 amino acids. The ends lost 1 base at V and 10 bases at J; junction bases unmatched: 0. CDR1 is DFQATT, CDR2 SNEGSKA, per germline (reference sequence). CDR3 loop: CSARAGGAFF. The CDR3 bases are TGCAGTGCTAGAGCAGGGGGAGCTTTCTTT.

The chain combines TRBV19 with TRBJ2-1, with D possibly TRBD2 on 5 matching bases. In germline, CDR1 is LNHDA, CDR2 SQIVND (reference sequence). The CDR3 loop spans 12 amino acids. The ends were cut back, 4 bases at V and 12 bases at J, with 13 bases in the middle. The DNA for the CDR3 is TGTGCCAGTAGTAGACTTGAGGGCTCGCAGTTCTTC. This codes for CASSRLEGSQFF.

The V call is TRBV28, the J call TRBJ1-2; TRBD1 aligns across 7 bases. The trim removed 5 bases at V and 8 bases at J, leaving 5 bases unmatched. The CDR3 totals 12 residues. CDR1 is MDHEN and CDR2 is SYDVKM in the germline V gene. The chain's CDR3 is CASSNRGRGYTF. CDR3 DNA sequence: TGTGCCAGCAGTAACAGGGGTCGCGGCTACACCTTC.

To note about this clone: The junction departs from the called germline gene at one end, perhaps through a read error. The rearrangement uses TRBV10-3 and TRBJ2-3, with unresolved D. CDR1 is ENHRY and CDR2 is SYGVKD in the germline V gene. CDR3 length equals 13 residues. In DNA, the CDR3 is TGTGCCGTCAGACTGGGCGACACAGATACGCAGTATTTT. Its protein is CAVRLGDTDTQYF.